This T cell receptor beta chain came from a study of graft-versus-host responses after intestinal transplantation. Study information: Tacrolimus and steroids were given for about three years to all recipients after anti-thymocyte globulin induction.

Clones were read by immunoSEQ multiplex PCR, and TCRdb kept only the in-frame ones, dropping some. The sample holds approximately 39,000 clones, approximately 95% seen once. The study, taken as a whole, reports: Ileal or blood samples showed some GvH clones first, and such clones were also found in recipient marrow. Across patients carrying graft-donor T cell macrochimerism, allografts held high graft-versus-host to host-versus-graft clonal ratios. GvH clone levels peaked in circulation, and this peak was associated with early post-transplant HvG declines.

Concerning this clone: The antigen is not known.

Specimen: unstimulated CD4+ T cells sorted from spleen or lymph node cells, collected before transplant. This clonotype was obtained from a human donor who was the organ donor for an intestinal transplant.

CDR3 sequence reads: CASSPSSTDTQYF. CDR3 DNA: TGCGCCAGCTCACCGTCCAGTACAGATACGCAGTATTTT. The chain links TRBV5-1 to TRBJ2-3; D ambiguous. V lost 7 bases and J 3 bases, leaving 12 bases between the germline ends. CDR3 size: 13 residues. CDR1 is SGHRS, CDR2 YFSETQ, per germline.